This entry concerns a single T cell receptor (beta chain). This sample was included in a study of T cell changes during pregnancy in multiple sclerosis. TCRdb's table, derived via immunoSEQ multiplex PCR, lists solely in-frame clones and lacks some. The table includes fewer than 85,000 clones, approximately 90% detected once. The CDR3 sequence is 15 residues long. Deletions cut 1 base from V and 0 bases from J, with 9 bases between. Germline V gene data show CDR1 as MGHRA and CDR2 as YSYEKL. Sequenced material: peripheral blood, taken in the first trimester of pregnancy. The sequence derives from a female donor in good health, enrolled as a control in a pregnancy study. The chain combines TRBV4-1 with TRBJ2-5; D is undetermined. The CDR3 loop is CASSQVTRDQETQYF. The CDR3 nucleotides are TGCGCCAGCAGCCAAGTTACCCGGGACCAAGAGACCCAGTACTTC.